The next 13 T cell receptor beta chains were all read from a single sample in a study of T-cell memory formation after mild COVID-19. TCRdb independently ran MiXCR on the 5' RACE reads; one entry per CDR3 protein. Of approximately 410,000 distinct CDR3 sequences in the sample, 23% were seen once. The sequenced sample consisted of PBMCs or a T cell subset sorted from them (not recorded which). The source of these receptors is an adult woman who had mild COVID-19 (a few samples of this study predate the infection). Cell type and time point are not known.

Only a few counts were recorded for this clonotype. The chain has TRBV7-2 and TRBJ2-5; TRBD1 or TRBD2 may be the D gene (6 bases each). CDR1 is SGHTA and CDR2 is FQGNSA in the germline V gene. Trimming took off 3 bases at V and 4 bases at J, with 15 bases between the two ends. The CDR3 consists of 15 residues. The CDR3 DNA follows: TGTGCCAGCAGCTTGATAGGGGGGTACATAGAGACCCAGTACTTC. Protein: CASSLIGGYIETQYF.

In this sample, this clonotype turned up a few times. The gene calls are TRBV20-1 and TRBJ2-7, with TRBD1 matching 11 bases. V trimming: 2 bases; J trimming: 3 bases; junction bases outside the gene matches: 3. This CDR3 is built from 14 residues. Germline V gene lookup returns CDR1 DFQATT and CDR2 SNEGSKA (reference sequence). CDR3 loop: CSARLGTGGYEQYF. The CDR3 DNA reads TGCAGTGCTAGACTCGGGACAGGGGGCTACGAGCAGTACTTC.

This clonotype appeared a few times. The V and J genes are TRBV25-1 and TRBJ1-5, with a possible D match to TRBD1 (6 bases). Germline CDR1 MGHDK, CDR2 SYGVNS. CDR3 length: 13 amino acids. Trimming left V 6 bases short and J 0 bases short, with 6 bases between. Written as DNA, the CDR3 is TGTGCCAGCAGGGACAGTAGCAATCAGCCCCAGCATTTT. Its protein is CASRDSSNQPQHF.

The CDR3 DNA follows: TGCAGTGCTGGGGGACAGGGAAATTACTATGGCTACACCTTC. As protein: CSAGGQGNYYGYTF. The V gene is TRBV20-1, the J gene TRBJ1-2; 9 nucleotides agree with TRBD1. The CDR3 spans 14 residues. V was clipped by 5 bases and J by 3 bases; unmatched bases: 7. CDR1 is DFQATT and CDR2 is SNEGSKA in the germline V gene (reference sequence).

The chain has TRBV6-5 and TRBJ2-1; D is possibly TRBD2 (6 bases). V lost 4 bases, J lost 10 bases, and 11 bases lay in between. The CDR3 extends over 12 amino acids. Germline V lookup: CDR1 MNHEY, CDR2 SVGAGI. The CDR3 nucleotides read TGTGCCAGCAGTTCAGGACTACACGAGCAGTTCTTC. Protein: CASSSGLHEQFF.

With regard to this clonotype: Germline is not matched at one junction end, which may reflect a read error. The chain employs TRBV20-1 and TRBJ2-3, with unresolved D. This CDR3 is 12 amino acids long. CDR1 is DFQATT, CDR2 SNEGSKA, per germline (reference sequence). CDR3 nucleotide sequence: TGCAGTGCCAGAGCCGTGGGAGATACGCAGTATTTT. Protein sequence: CSARAVGDTQYF.

The chain combines TRBV6-6 with TRBJ1-1; tentative D call: TRBD1 (5 bases). This CDR3 contains 13 residues. Germline V gives CDR1 MNHNY, CDR2 SVGAGI (reference sequence). The V end was cut by 4 bases, the J end by 7 bases, with 13 bases between. The CDR3 spells CASSLGEGGEAFF. The DNA of the CDR3 is TGTGCCAGCAGTTTGGGGGAGGGAGGTGAAGCTTTCTTT.

In its sample, this clonotype was seen a few times. The V call is TRBV29-1, the J call TRBJ2-7; TRBD2 matches at 14 bases. With 5 bases clipped from V and 6 bases from J, the junction kept 3 bases outside the gene matches. The germline gives CDR1 SQVTM, CDR2 ANQGSEA. The CDR3 consists of 13 residues. The CDR3 region is CSVLGLAGVEQYF. The DNA of the CDR3 is TGCAGCGTTCTGGGACTAGCGGGAGTCGAGCAGTACTTC.

This clonotype appeared a few times. V gene TRBV20-1 combines with J gene TRBJ2-5, with no clear D. The V end lost 3 bases, the J end lost 1 base, and 3 bases lay between the germline ends. Per germline, CDR1 DFQATT and CDR2 SNEGSKA (reference sequence). The CDR3 consists of 11 residues. In DNA, the CDR3 is TGCAGTGCTAGTCCCCAAGAGACCCAGTACTTC. Its protein is CSASPQETQYF.

This rearrangement joins TRBV10-3 to TRBJ2-7; D ambiguous. V lost 5 bases and J lost 2, with 10 bases in between. The CDR3 sequence is 13 residues long. In germline, CDR1 is ENHRY, CDR2 SYGVKD. CDR3 loop: CAISTPQPYEQYF. The CDR3, as DNA: TGTGCCATCAGTACGCCCCAACCCTACGAGCAGTACTTC.

The genes are TRBV29-1 and TRBJ2-1, with 11 bases identical to TRBD1. After removal of 7 bases from V and 5 bases from J, the junction contained 10 bases not matched to a gene. Germline V gene sequence: CDR1 SQVTM, CDR2 ANQGSEA. CDR3 length equals 15 residues. The CDR3 DNA follows: TGCAGCGCCCGGGGGACAGGGGGTCCGGACAATGAGCAGTTCTTC. This gives the protein CSARGTGGPDNEQFF.

This clonotype was seen a few times. The chain combines TRBV6-5 with TRBJ1-6, with D possibly being TRBD1 (6 bases). Germline assignment: CDR1 MNHEY and CDR2 SVGAGI. CDR3 length: 15 residues. Trimming pared 0 bases from V and 7 bases from J, leaving 10 bases between. The CDR3 reads CASSYSKQGNSPLHF. For the CDR3, the DNA is TGTGCCAGCAGTTACTCGAAGCAGGGGAATTCACCCCTCCACTTT.

The chain carries TRBV20-1 and TRBJ1-1; no definite D call. CDR3 size: 13 residues. The germline V gene encodes CDR1 DFQATT and CDR2 SNEGSKA (reference sequence). The ends were cut back, 2 bases at V and 0 bases at J, with 7 bases in the middle. CDR3 protein: CSARRRMNTEAFF. CDR3 coding DNA: TGCAGTGCTAGACGTCGGATGAACACTGAAGCTTTCTTT.